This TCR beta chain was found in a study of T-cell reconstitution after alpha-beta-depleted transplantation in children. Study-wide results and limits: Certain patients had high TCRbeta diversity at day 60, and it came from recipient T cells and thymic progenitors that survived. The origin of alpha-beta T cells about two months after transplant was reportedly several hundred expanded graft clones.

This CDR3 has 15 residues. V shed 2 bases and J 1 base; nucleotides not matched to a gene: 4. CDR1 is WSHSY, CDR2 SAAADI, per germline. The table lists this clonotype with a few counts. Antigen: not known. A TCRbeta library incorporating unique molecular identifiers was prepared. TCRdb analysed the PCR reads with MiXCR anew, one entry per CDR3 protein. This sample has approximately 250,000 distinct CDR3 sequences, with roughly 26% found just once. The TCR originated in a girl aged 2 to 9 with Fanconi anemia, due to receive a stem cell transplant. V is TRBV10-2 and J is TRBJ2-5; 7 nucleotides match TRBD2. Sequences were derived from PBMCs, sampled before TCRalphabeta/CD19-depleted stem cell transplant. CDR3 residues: CASSEAASGQETQYF. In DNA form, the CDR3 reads TGCGCCAGCAGTGAGGCGGCTAGCGGCCAAGAGACCCAGTACTTC.